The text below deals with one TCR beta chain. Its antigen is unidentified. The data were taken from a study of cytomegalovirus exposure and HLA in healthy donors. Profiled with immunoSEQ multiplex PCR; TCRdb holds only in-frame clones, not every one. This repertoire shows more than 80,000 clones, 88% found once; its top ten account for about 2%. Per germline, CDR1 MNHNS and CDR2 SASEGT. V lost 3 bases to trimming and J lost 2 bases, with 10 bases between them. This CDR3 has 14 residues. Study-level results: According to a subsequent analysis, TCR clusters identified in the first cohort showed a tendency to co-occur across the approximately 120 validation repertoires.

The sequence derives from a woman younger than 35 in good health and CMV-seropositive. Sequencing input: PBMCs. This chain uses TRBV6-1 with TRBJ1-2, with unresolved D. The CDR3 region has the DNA TGTGCCAGCAGTGAGTGGAGATACAACTATGGCTACACCTTC. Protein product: CASSEWRYNYGYTF.